Reported below is one T cell receptor (beta chain). This record comes from a study of blood T cell repertoires in COVID-19. Study as a whole: Acute and convalescent COVID-19 specimens originated in the United States, Italy and Spain.

In the original analysis: Cell counts per sample came from amplifying reference gene primers. Measured with immunoSEQ multiplex PCR; TCRdb has only the in-frame clones, and not every one. Clone size and V and J calls were adopted from that table, with D and trimming inferred from the DNA. The sample yields fewer than 250,000 clones, around 90% seen once. The germline V gene has CDR1 SEHNR and CDR2 FQNEAQ (reference sequence). Trimming cost V 3 bases and J 4 bases, with 9 bases left between them. The CDR3 has 13 amino acids. This sequence originates from a man aged 60-69 years with acute or convalescent COVID-19. The chain employs TRBV7-9 and TRBJ1-1; D perhaps matches TRBD1 (6 bases). The source material was peripheral blood. The CDR3 DNA reads as TGTGCCAGCAGCTTTACAGGGACCACTGAAGCTTTCTTT. It is translated as CASSFTGTTEAFF.